Described below is a single T cell receptor beta chain sequence and its context. Its antigen remains unidentified. CD4+ cells underwent separation, giving CD45RA+ naive and CD45RA-negative memory subsets. Only in-frame clones appear in the TCRdb table, and some are missing; sequencing was by immunoSEQ multiplex PCR. The sample gives approximately 2.5 million clones, approximately 90% of which show up once; around 0.14% is in the top ten. Trimming pared 5 bases from V and 1 base from J, leaving 8 bases between. This CDR3 has 13 amino acids. Germline V lookup: CDR1 SEHNR, CDR2 FQNEAQ (reference sequence). These data are taken from a study of shared clonotypes between healthy human individuals. Study findings and constraints: Generation probabilities were higher for clonotypes shared across all four sorted-subset donors than for unshared ones. Only a few donors were included, so the genetic and exposure-history diversity represented was limited.

This chain connects TRBV7-9 to TRBJ1-1; weak D call: TRBD1 (6 bases). The sample taken for sequencing was naive CD4+ T cells sorted from blood. Subset defined: CD45RA+ positively selected. The TCR comes from a man aged 18 to 30 in good health. CDR3 sequence reads: CASSARGNTEAFF. The DNA of the CDR3 is TGTGCCAGCAGCGCCAGGGGGAACACTGAAGCTTTCTTT. Full variable domain (rest looked up from reference TRBV7-9 and TRBJ1-1): DTGVSQNPRHKITKRGQNVTFRCDPISEHNRLYWYRQTLGQGPEFLTYFQNEAQLEKSRLLSDRFSAERPKGSFSTLEIQRTEQGDSAMYLCASSARGNTEAFFGQGTRLTVV.